Here is one TCR beta chain with its context. Original methodology: Cell counts per sample came from amplifying reference gene primers. Clones were sequenced by immunoSEQ multiplex PCR, and TCRdb holds only the in-frame ones, with some missing. That table gives V, J and clone size, and the DNA gave D and trimming. The sample has fewer than 110,000 clones; approximately 88% are singletons. The data were taken from a study of blood T cell repertoires in COVID-19. Study context: From T cells, B-cell-depleted T cells, or PBMCs came the material, which was cDNA or gDNA.

The sequence was collected from a woman aged 55-69 years with acute or convalescent COVID-19. Material: peripheral blood.

The DNA of the CDR3 is TGTGCCAGCAGCACCACCGGGACTAGCTCACGGGAGCAGTTCTTC. Residues: CASSTTGTSSREQFF. The gene calls are TRBV7-3 and TRBJ2-1; 9 nucleotides agree with TRBD2. CDR3 length: 15 residues. The germline CDR1 and CDR2 sequences are SGHTA and FQGTGA. Trimming cost V 5 bases and J 10 bases; bases outside gene matches: 12.